A selection of T cell receptor beta chains follows, all from one sample in a study of CD8 T cells in ankylosing spondylitis. From the 5' RACE reads, TCRdb called clonotypes with MiXCR, one entry per CDR3 protein. The table lists roughly 470,000 distinct CDR3 sequences, 20% to 30% of them singletons. Sequencing was done on a sample of blood, either unsorted or a sorted T cell fraction (not recorded which). The receptors here all came from a male donor with ankylosing spondylitis. CDR3s leave out the opening cysteine and the closing phenylalanine or tryptophan. A D gene is named only where the DNA matches it firmly. Clone size is not always given. Where it is, it says once, few, many or a class for expanded clones.

>TRBD1|many|10|TRBV29-1
SVPTGSNEQF
>.|.|13|TRBV7-2
ASSLTSTASYEQY
>.|.|14|TRBV13
ASSLGVGRTQETQY
>TRBD1|.|12|TRBV5-1
ASSRDREQETQY
>TRBD2|.|13|TRBV6-1
ASSERAGAFYEQY
>TRBD2|few|16|TRBV24-1
ATSDLTLVGRASDTQY
>TRBD2|.|15|TRBV5-1
ASSLAPSGSAKETQY
>.|.|9|TRBV7-9
ASSFAAEAF
>.|few|9|TRBV7-2
ASTEIGEQF
>.|.|11|TRBV7-8
ASSLARADTQY
>TRBD1|.|13|TRBV5-1
ASSPTGTGGQPQH
>.|.|11|TRBV7-2
ASSAGLYNEQF
>.|.|13|TRBV20-1
SARATYKEPGELF
>.|many|10|TRBV18
ASSPLGYGYT
>.|few|11|TRBV5-1
ASSLDSGYEQF
>TRBD2|.|12|TRBV10-1
ASSESPIAGEQY
>.|.|12|TRBV7-2
ASSPVGSGNTIY
>.|few|10|TRBV20-1
SATATLIEAF
>.|.|9|TRBV29-1
SVERGEKLF
>TRBD2|.|13|TRBV7-2
ASSLGGRNGETQY
>TRBD2|.|13|TRBV4-1
ASRQREEAYNEQF
>.|.|13|TRBV5-1
ASSLGDSSVYEQF